These 2 T cell receptor beta chains were sequenced from one sample in a study of cytomegalovirus exposure and HLA in healthy donors. It was with 60 Vbeta and 13 Jbeta primers that the PCR ran. Assay: immunoSEQ multiplex PCR; the TCRdb copy retains only in-frame clones and omits some. The sample lists fewer than 150,000 clones; about 74% were seen once. Material: PBMCs. The receptors come from a woman aged 40-49 years in good health and CMV-seropositive.

The chain carries TRBV30 and TRBJ1-1; 9 bases are a match to TRBD1. V was clipped by 3 bases and J by 0 bases; unmatched bases: 8. In germline, CDR1 is GTSNPN, CDR2 SVGIG (reference sequence). The CDR3 is 16 residues long. This CDR3 reads CAWSRAGTGLNTEAFF. The DNA of the CDR3 is TGTGCCTGGAGCAGAGCCGGGACAGGGTTGAACACTGAAGCTTTCTTT.

This sequence joins TRBV4-3 and TRBJ2-5; the match to TRBD1 covers 7 bases. The CDR3 is 17 amino acids. With 0 bases clipped from V and 2 bases from J, the junction kept 9 bases outside the gene matches. Germline V CDR1 and CDR2: LGHNA, YSLEER. This chain's CDR3 is CASSQETRGRGQETQYF. In DNA form, the CDR3 reads TGCGCCAGCAGCCAAGAAACAAGGGGGCGCGGACAAGAGACCCAGTACTTC.